These 29 T cell receptor beta chains came from one sample sequenced in a study of T cell responses to AZD1222 COVID-19 vaccine. Profiled with immunoSEQ multiplex PCR; TCRdb holds only in-frame clones, not every one. This table has under 70,000 clones, roughly 80% appearing once. Here the sequenced sample was peripheral blood, taken on day 0 of AZD1222 vaccination. The receptor set was obtained from an adult in good health.

As DNA, the CDR3 is TGTGCCAGCAGCTTTTCCAGCAGCTCTGGAAACACCATATATTTT. Encoded protein: CASSFSSSSGNTIYF. The chain is built from TRBV7-9 and TRBJ1-3; D call uncertain. The V gene's germline CDR1 is SEHNR and CDR2 FQNEAQ (reference sequence). V was pared by 3 bases and J by 0 bases, with 9 bases between. The CDR3 is 15 amino acids.

This sequence joins TRBV28 and TRBJ2-5; perhaps TRBD2 as D (6 bases). Germline V gene sequence: CDR1 MDHEN, CDR2 SYDVKM. The length of the CDR3 is 15 residues. Trimming took off 6 bases at V and 3 bases at J, with 17 bases between the two ends. The CDR3 is CASRFRAGREETQYF. CDR3 nucleotide sequence: TGTGCCAGCAGATTTCGGGCGGGACGGGAAGAGACCCAGTACTTC.

The rearrangement joins TRBV6-4 to TRBJ2-1, with TRBD1 matching 8 bases. Germline CDR1 MRHNA, CDR2 SNTAGT. The CDR3 totals 15 residues. After removal of 3 bases from V and 1 base from J, the junction contained 2 bases not matched to a gene. Here the CDR3 reads CASSEDRASYNEQFF. CDR3 in DNA: TGTGCCAGCAGTGAGGACAGGGCGTCCTACAATGAGCAGTTCTTC.

This clone turned up a few times. This chain connects TRBV18 to TRBJ2-2; 8 nucleotides match TRBD1. The V segment lost 0 bases and the J segment 1 base; nucleotides outside the gene matches: 7. The CDR3 has 18 amino acids. CDR1 and CDR2 from the germline V gene are KGHSH and LQKENI. In DNA, the CDR3 is TGTGCCAGCTCACCACCGGCAGGGGGCACAATGAACACCGGGGAGCTGTTTTTT. It encodes CASSPPAGGTMNTGELFF. Full variable domain (missing parts from reference TRBV18 and TRBJ2-2): NAGVMQNPRHLVRRRGQEARLRCSPMKGHSHVYWYRQLPEEGLKFMVYLQKENIIDESGMPKERFSAEFPKEGPSILRIQQVVRGDSAAYFCASSPPAGGTMNTGELFFGEGSRLTVL.

This clone was recorded once. DNA for the CDR3: TGTGCCAGCAGTGTTTCCACAGGGGGTTCTTCACCCCTCCACTTT. Its protein is CASSVSTGGSSPLHF. This chain joins TRBV6-4 and TRBJ1-6; 8 bases are a match to TRBD1. The CDR3 length is 15 residues. Per the germline V gene, CDR1 is MRHNA and CDR2 is SNTAGT. Unmatched junction bases numbered 8, after V lost 4 bases and J lost 9 bases.

This rearrangement joins TRBV19 to TRBJ1-4; tentative D call: TRBD1 (5 bases). In germline, CDR1 is LNHDA, CDR2 SQIVND (reference sequence). The CDR3 sequence is 17 residues long. Trimming removed 4 bases from V and 7 bases from J, with 22 bases in between. As DNA, the CDR3 is TGTGCCAGTAGTACCCAGGTTCCGGGGGGACTGATTGAAAAACTGTTTTTT. As protein: CASSTQVPGGLIEKLFF.

This clone appeared once. The V and J genes are TRBV15 and TRBJ2-1; D gene uncertain. Germline V lookup: CDR1 LNHNV, CDR2 YYDKDF (reference sequence). The CDR3 has 14 residues. The V gene lost 3 bases and the J gene lost 5 bases, with 11 bases spanning the gap. The CDR3 protein is CATSSLRSDNEQFF. The DNA for the CDR3 is TGTGCCACCAGCAGCCTCAGGTCCGACAATGAGCAGTTCTTC.

The CDR3 is CASSAALQQGSNQPQHF. CDR3 DNA: TGTGCCAGTAGTGCCGCCTTGCAGCAGGGTAGCAATCAGCCCCAGCATTTT. V usage is TRBV19 and J usage is TRBJ1-5, with a possible D match to TRBD1 (5 bases). The V gene's germline CDR1 is LNHDA and CDR2 SQIVND (reference sequence). This CDR3 comprises 17 residues. V gave up 5 bases and J gave up 0 bases, with 17 bases separating them.

This chain connects TRBV7-2 to TRBJ1-2; D may be TRBD1 (5 bases). V was shortened by 5 bases and J by 8 bases, with 15 bases between the two germline ends. CDR3 length equals 13 residues. Germline CDR1 is SGHTA and CDR2 is FQGNSA. The CDR3 loop is CASSIDRSSGYTF. CDR3 in DNA: TGTGCCAGCAGCATCGACAGATCCAGCGGCTACACCTTC.

Only one count was recorded for this clone. The genes are TRBV11-2 and TRBJ2-2; TRBD2 agrees at 13 bases. The CDR3 spans 14 residues. J lost 6 bases, V lost 10 bases, and 5 bases had no gene match. Germline V gene lookup returns CDR1 SGHAT and CDR2 FQNNGV. The CDR3 coding sequence is TGTGCCACCAGACTAGCGGGAGGAGCCGGGGAGCTGTTTTTT. Amino acid sequence: CATRLAGGAGELFF.

The rearrangement links TRBV28 to TRBJ1-5; D remains unclear. This CDR3 spans 15 amino acids. V gave up 4 bases and J gave up 2 bases, with 12 bases separating them. Germline lookup yields CDR1 MDHEN and CDR2 SYDVKM. The CDR3 sequence: CASSWSPGGNQPQHF. DNA for the CDR3: TGTGCCAGCAGTTGGTCTCCCGGGGGCAATCAGCCCCAGCATTTT. Full variable domain (rest looked up from reference TRBV28 and TRBJ1-5): DVKVTQSSRYLVKRTGEKVFLECVQDMDHENMFWYRQDPGLGLRLIYFSYDVKMKEKGDIPEGYSVSREKKERFSLILESASTNQTSMYLCASSWSPGGNQPQHFGDGTRLSIL.

The gene calls are TRBV9 and TRBJ1-2; D unresolved. The CDR3 loop spans 16 amino acids. V was trimmed by 0 bases and J by 5 bases, leaving 17 bases between them. Germline CDR1 is SGDLS and CDR2 is YYNGEE. The CDR3 protein is CASSVGGLERSYGYTF. The CDR3 nucleotides read TGTGCCAGCAGCGTAGGAGGACTAGAAAGATCGTATGGCTACACCTTC.

This CDR3 reads CASSPDLSAEAFF. CDR3 bases: TGTGCCAGCTCACCGGACCTGTCGGCTGAAGCTTTCTTT. The chain carries TRBV18 and TRBJ1-1; D unclear. Germline V gene data show CDR1 as KGHSH and CDR2 as LQKENI. The V end was cut by 3 bases, the J end by 6 bases, with 11 bases between. The CDR3 consists of 13 residues.

Concerning this clone: One end of the junction fails to match germline, which may point to a read error. The V gene is TRBV19, the J gene TRBJ1-4; possibly TRBD1 for D (6 bases). The CDR3 extends over 14 amino acids. CDR1 is LNHDA and CDR2 is SQIVND in the germline V gene (reference sequence). For the CDR3, the DNA is TGTGCCAGTACCCACGGGACAACGAATGAAAAACTGTTTTTT. Protein: CASTHGTTNEKLFF.

This chain links TRBV4-3 with TRBJ1-5, with TRBD1 as a possible D gene (6 bases). The V and J ends lost 0 bases and 4 bases respectively, with 22 bases between them. Germline assignment: CDR1 LGHNA and CDR2 YSLEER. This CDR3 has 19 amino acids. DNA for the CDR3: TGCGCCAGCAGCCAAGATCCGGGGGGGCCAGGGTTCGGGAATCAGCCCCAGCATTTT. Protein product: CASSQDPGGPGFGNQPQHF.

The rearrangement uses TRBV27 and TRBJ1-3; D is ambiguous. V was clipped by 0 bases and J by 4 bases, with 10 bases between them. CDR1 is MNHEY, CDR2 SMNVEV, per germline (reference sequence). CDR3 length: 15 amino acids. CDR3 DNA sequence: TGTGCCAGCAGTTTATCACCGTCATGGGGAAACACCATATATTTT. Protein: CASSLSPSWGNTIYF.

The chain couples TRBV18 to TRBJ1-1; 11 positions agree with TRBD1. The germline V gene encodes CDR1 KGHSH and CDR2 LQKENI. The length of the CDR3 is 15 residues. The V and J ends lost 5 bases and 5 bases, in that order; junction bases with no gene match: 7. CDR3 loop: CASSEIGTGGTEAFF. CDR3 sequence (DNA): TGTGCCAGCTCAGAAATTGGGACAGGGGGTACTGAAGCTTTCTTT.

The V gene is TRBV6-5, the J gene TRBJ1-6; D is perhaps TRBD1 (5 bases). The CDR3 has 13 amino acids. Per the germline V gene, CDR1 is MNHEY and CDR2 is SVGAGI. The germline V and J ends were trimmed by 6 bases and 8 bases, with 11 bases remaining between them. DNA for the CDR3: TGTGCCAGCAGGCAGGGCGGCGATTCACCCCTCCACTTT. The encoded protein is CASRQGGDSPLHF.

The V call is TRBV5-5, the J call TRBJ1-3; 7 bases line up with TRBD1. CDR1 SGHKS and CDR2 YYEKEE come from the germline V gene (reference sequence). The V gene end was trimmed by 4 bases and the J gene end by 4 bases; junction bases not matched to a gene: 8. This CDR3 contains 15 residues. In DNA form, the CDR3 reads TGTGCCAGCAGCCTAGAGACAGGGTTCGGAAACACCATATATTTT. Amino acid sequence: CASSLETGFGNTIYF. Full variable domain (outside the CDR3, taken from reference TRBV5-5 and TRBJ1-3): DAGVTQSPTHLIKTRGQQVTLRCSPISGHKSVSWYQQVLGQGPQFIFQYYEKEERGRGNFPDRFSARQFPNYSSELNVNALLLGDSALYLCASSLETGFGNTIYFGEGSWLTVV.

The genes are TRBV3-1 (or the pseudogene TRBV3-2) and TRBJ2-7, with no clear D. V lost 4 bases and J lost 5, with 9 bases in between. The CDR3 extends over 12 amino acids. In germline, CDR1 is LGHDT, CDR2 YNNKEL (reference sequence). This chain's CDR3 is CASSPTYHEQYF. DNA for the CDR3: TGTGCCAGCAGCCCCACCTACCACGAGCAGTACTTC.

The genes are TRBV7-2 and TRBJ2-3; D might be TRBD2 (6 bases). Germline V gene lookup returns CDR1 SGHTA and CDR2 FQGNSA. V was clipped by 5 bases and J by 5 bases, with 11 bases between them. The length of the CDR3 is 13 residues. CDR3 in amino acids: CASSGRPRDTQYF. The CDR3 DNA is TGTGCCAGCAGCGGGAGGCCACGAGATACGCAGTATTTT.

The chain links TRBV28 to TRBJ1-2, with 11 bases lining up with TRBD1. Germline V gives CDR1 MDHEN, CDR2 SYDVKM. V lost 4 bases, J lost 6 bases, and 16 bases stayed unmatched. This CDR3 contains 18 residues. The CDR3 coding sequence is TGTGCCAGCAGTTCCTCCAAAATATGGGACAGGGGGAAGGATGGCTACACCTTC. The encoded protein is CASSSSKIWDRGKDGYTF.

The gene calls are TRBV30 and TRBJ2-7; a possible D gene is TRBD1 (5 bases). Germline CDR1 is GTSNPN and CDR2 is SVGIG (reference sequence). There are 16 residues in the CDR3. Trimming left V 1 base short and J 3 bases short, with 19 bases between. The CDR3 nucleotides read TGTGCCTGGAGTGAAATATCATTAGACAGACGCTACGAGCAGTACTTC. Encoded protein: CAWSEISLDRRYEQYF.

The chain carries TRBV6-6 and TRBJ1-3; D call uncertain. The germline V gene has CDR1 MNHNY and CDR2 SVGAGI (reference sequence). V shed 2 bases and J shed 2 bases, with 4 bases lying between them. This CDR3 has 13 amino acids. For the CDR3, the DNA is TGTGCCAGCAGTTACAGGACTGGAAACACCATATATTTT. It encodes CASSYRTGNTIYF.

This chain links TRBV4-2 with TRBJ1-3; unclear D gene. This CDR3 has 16 residues. The germline V gene encodes CDR1 LGHNA and CDR2 YNFKEQ. The V gene lost 4 bases and the J gene lost 1 base, with 14 bases spanning the gap. CDR3 nucleotide sequence: TGTGCCAGCAGCCCTAGGGCGGGAGGGTCTGGAAACACCATATATTTT. Its translation: CASSPRAGGSGNTIYF.

V gene TRBV19 combines with J gene TRBJ2-7, with D perhaps matching TRBD2 (6 bases). The ends were cut back, 5 bases at V and 1 base at J, with 9 bases in the middle. Germline V gives CDR1 LNHDA, CDR2 SQIVND (reference sequence). The CDR3 sequence is 13 residues long. CDR3 protein: CASSPGTSYEQYF. The CDR3 coding sequence is TGTGCCAGTAGTCCCGGGACTTCCTACGAGCAGTACTTC.

This clone appeared a few times. The rearrangement links TRBV6-6 to TRBJ1-1, with 12 bases identical to TRBD1. The CDR3 covers 15 residues. J was trimmed by 6 bases and V by 2 bases; bases with no gene match: 4. The germline gives CDR1 MNHNY, CDR2 SVGAGI (reference sequence). As DNA, the CDR3 is TGTGCCAGCAGTTACCCCGGGACAGGGGGCTCTGAAGCTTTCTTT. It translates to CASSYPGTGGSEAFF.

The CDR3 sequence: CASSQFLGTGAGASRNTIYF. The CDR3 nucleotides are TGTGCCAGCAGCCAGTTCTTGGGGACAGGGGCAGGAGCTTCTCGAAACACCATATATTTT. The chain links TRBV4-2 to TRBJ1-3; 10 nucleotides match TRBD1. The germline V gene encodes CDR1 LGHNA and CDR2 YNFKEQ. V gave up 3 bases and J gave up 5 bases; unmatched junction bases: 19. The CDR3 loop spans 20 amino acids.

This clone was detected once. The chain recombines TRBV7-9 with TRBJ1-6; 9 bases align to TRBD1. The CDR3 contains 15 residues. Per germline, CDR1 SEHNR and CDR2 FQNEAQ (reference sequence). V trimming: 5 bases; J trimming: 10 bases; junction bases outside the gene matches: 9. The CDR3 DNA is TGTGCCAGCAGCCCACGAACAGGGGGCGGGTCACCCCTCCACTTT. It yields the protein CASSPRTGGGSPLHF.